Listed here are 21 T cell receptor beta chains from one sample, sequenced in a study of OX40 agonist ivuxolimab in advanced cancers. The assay was immunoSEQ multiplex PCR, and TCRdb's table has in-frame clones only and misses some. The table lists around 60,000 clones, over 75% of them singletons, with roughly 1.5% in the top ten. Sequenced material: CD4+ or CD8+ T cells sorted from blood, taken in a trial of the OX40 agonist ivuxolimab. These receptor sequences come from an adult with an advanced solid tumor such as melanoma, head and neck, liver or kidney cancer.

The chain is built from TRBV11-2 and TRBJ1-2; D gene ambiguous. The CDR3 covers 15 residues. From germline, CDR1 is SGHAT and CDR2 FQNNGV. V gave up 1 base and J gave up 4 bases, with 13 bases separating them. As DNA, the CDR3 is TGTGCCAGCAGCTTAGTTAGTCCAGGCCCCTATGGCTACACCTTC. Protein product: CASSLVSPGPYGYTF. The variable domain in full, with the rest retrieved from reference TRBV11-2 and TRBJ1-2, is EAGVAQSPRYKIIEKRQSVAFWCNPISGHATLYWYQQILGQGPKLLIQFQNNGVVDDSQLPKDRFSAERLKGVDSTLKIQPAKLEDSAVYLCASSLVSPGPYGYTFGSGTRLTVV.

The CDR3 loop reads CASTSWGSEQYF. The CDR3 region has the DNA TGTGCCAGCACCTCTTGGGGGTCCGAGCAGTACTTC. The J gene is TRBJ2-7, the V gene TRBV11-1; D may be TRBD1 or TRBD2 (5 bases each). The germline gives CDR1 SGHAT, CDR2 FQDESV (reference sequence). The CDR3 is 12 residues long. Trimming left V 7 bases short and J 6 bases short, with 13 bases between.

The V and J genes are TRBV14 and TRBJ2-2; D may be TRBD1 (5 bases). V lost 2 bases and J 8 bases, leaving 18 bases between the germline ends. Germline CDR1 and CDR2: SGHDN and FVKESK. The CDR3 is made up of 16 amino acids. In DNA form, the CDR3 reads TGTGCCAGCAGCCAACAATTCATGGACAATACTGGGGAGCTGTTTTTT. As protein: CASSQQFMDNTGELFF.

The chain carries TRBV7-3 and TRBJ1-1; D is perhaps TRBD1 (5 bases). V lost 5 bases and J lost 0, with 16 bases in between. This CDR3 spans 16 amino acids. Germline V gene sequence: CDR1 SGHTA, CDR2 FQGTGA. CDR3 amino acids: CASSLSPQVMNTEAFF. CDR3 coding DNA: TGTGCCAGCAGCCTGAGCCCACAGGTCATGAACACTGAAGCTTTCTTT.

The chain joins TRBV11-3 to TRBJ1-1; 9 bases line up with TRBD1. V lost 1 base and J lost 5; bases outside the gene matches: 5. Germline CDR1 reads SGHNT; CDR2 reads YENEEA. The CDR3 consists of 15 residues. CDR3 bases: TGTGCCAGCAGCTTAGCTCGGGACAGGGTTACTGAAGCTTTCTTT. This gives the protein CASSLARDRVTEAFF.

This clone has a handful of counts. The rearrangement links TRBV9 to TRBJ2-2; 7 nucleotides align to TRBD1. CDR3 length: 15 amino acids. Germline lookup yields CDR1 SGDLS and CDR2 YYNGEE. The J segment lost 5 bases and the V segment lost 3 bases, leaving 7 bases of the junction unmatched. Here the CDR3 reads CASSADRAVTGELFF. Written as DNA, the CDR3 is TGTGCCAGCAGCGCCGACAGGGCGGTTACCGGGGAGCTGTTTTTT. The full variable domain, with the rest looked up from reference TRBV9 and TRBJ2-2, is DSGVTQTPKHLITATGQRVTLRCSPRSGDLSVYWYQQSLDQGLQFLIQYYNGEERAKGNILERFSAQQFPDLHSELNLSSLELGDSALYFCASSADRAVTGELFFGEGSRLTVL.

The chain is built from TRBV6-5 and TRBJ1-4, with D tentatively TRBD1 (5 bases). V lost 0 bases and J 10 bases, leaving 12 bases between the germline ends. The length of the CDR3 is 14 residues. Germline values: CDR1 MNHEY, CDR2 SVGAGI. CDR3 coding DNA: TGTGCCAGCAGTTACTCTGTGGGGGTGCCAAAACTGTTTTTT. This encodes CASSYSVGVPKLFF.

The V call is TRBV28, the J call TRBJ1-2; no definite D call. The germline V gene encodes CDR1 MDHEN and CDR2 SYDVKM. V gave up 7 bases and J gave up 8 bases, with 14 bases separating them. The CDR3 has 12 amino acids. The CDR3 spells CASNPGSGGYTF. The CDR3 DNA follows: TGTGCCAGCAACCCGGGTTCCGGCGGCTACACCTTC.

This clone was counted only a few times. The chain has TRBV4-1 and TRBJ2-7, with 12 bases identical to TRBD2. The germline V gene encodes CDR1 MGHRA and CDR2 YSYEKL. The V gene end was trimmed by 0 bases and the J gene end by 4 bases; junction bases not matched to a gene: 10. The CDR3 is 18 amino acids. The CDR3 DNA is TGCGCCAGCAGCCAAGATAGGCGGGTGCTAGCGGGAGGGTACGAGCAGTACTTC. This encodes CASSQDRRVLAGGYEQYF.

Here the CDR3 reads CASSPRYTRGRTLSGGYTF. The CDR3 nucleotides are TGTGCCAGCAGCCCACGGTATACCAGGGGGCGAACCCTTTCGGGCGGCTACACCTTC. This chain connects TRBV28 to TRBJ1-2, with 8 bases that match TRBD1. Germline V gives CDR1 MDHEN, CDR2 SYDVKM. V shed 6 bases, J shed 8 bases, and the junction held 26 bases outside the gene matches. CDR3 length equals 19 residues.

In this sample, this clone turned up once. The gene calls are TRBV7-2 and TRBJ2-5; the D gene is possibly TRBD2 (5 bases). CDR1 is SGHTA and CDR2 is FQGNSA in the germline V gene. V was pared by 2 bases and J by 10 bases, with 17 bases between. The CDR3 is made up of 14 amino acids. CDR3 residues: CASSLSEGEACQYF. The CDR3 nucleotides read TGTGCCAGCAGCTTATCCGAGGGAGAAGCTTGCCAGTACTTC.

V usage is TRBV30 and J usage is TRBJ1-3; D unclear. Deletions cut 2 bases from V and 4 bases from J, with 3 bases between. In germline, CDR1 is GTSNPN, CDR2 SVGIG (reference sequence). The CDR3 is 11 residues long. The CDR3 is CAWSPGNTIYF. The CDR3 region has the DNA TGTGCCTGGAGTCCAGGAAACACCATATATTTT.

The rearrangement links TRBV9 to TRBJ1-6; D is uncertain. This CDR3 contains 13 residues. Per the germline V gene, CDR1 is SGDLS and CDR2 is YYNGEE. The ends were cut back, 8 bases at V and 7 bases at J, with 13 bases in the middle. The chain's CDR3 is CASAPDGNSPLHF. The CDR3 DNA reads as TGTGCCAGTGCCCCGGACGGGAATTCACCCCTCCACTTT.

This rearrangement joins TRBV9 to TRBJ1-2; no clear D. The V gene lost 0 bases and the J gene lost 3 bases, with 12 bases spanning the gap. This CDR3 has 15 amino acids. Germline V CDR1 and CDR2: SGDLS, YYNGEE. CDR3 sequence reads: CASSVVTDDYYGYTF. CDR3 nucleotides: TGTGCCAGCAGCGTAGTCACAGATGACTACTATGGCTACACCTTC.

CDR3 in DNA: TGCGCCAGCAGCTTGGGTAAGGGGCTCTACGAGCAGTACTTC. Its translation: CASSLGKGLYEQYF. The rearrangement joins TRBV5-1 to TRBJ2-7; D may be TRBD1 (5 bases). V was clipped by 0 bases and J by 3 bases, with 10 bases between them. Looked up from germline, CDR1 is SGHRS and CDR2 is YFSETQ. CDR3 length: 14 amino acids.

This clone appeared once. This chain joins TRBV7-3 and TRBJ2-1, with TRBD1 as a possible D gene (5 bases). Trimming stripped 4 bases from V and 7 bases from J, with 11 bases between. CDR1 and CDR2 from the germline V gene are SGHTA and FQGTGA. The CDR3 is made up of 13 amino acids. The CDR3: CASSSTARNEQFF. DNA of the CDR3: TGTGCCAGCAGCTCGACAGCTCGAAATGAGCAGTTCTTC. Drawing the rest from reference TRBV7-3 and TRBJ2-1, the complete variable domain is GAGVSQTPSNKVTEKGKYVELRCDPISGHTALYWYRQSLGQGPEFLIYFQGTGAADDSGLPNDRFFAVRPEGSVSTLKIQRTERGDSAVYLCASSSTARNEQFFGPGTRLTVL.

This clone appeared a few times. V and J are TRBV5-8 and TRBJ2-7; possibly TRBD1 or TRBD2 for D (5 bases each). From germline, CDR1 is SGHTS and CDR2 YDEGEE. The germline V and J ends were trimmed by 5 bases and 6 bases, with 21 bases remaining between them. This CDR3 region has 15 residues. As DNA, the CDR3 is TGTGCCAGCAGACCGCGAGGGGTTTTAAGGTTCGAGCAGTACTTC. It encodes CASRPRGVLRFEQYF.

This clone was detected only once. The chain employs TRBV5-1 and TRBJ2-1; D unresolved. Trimming stripped 3 bases from V and 8 bases from J, with 15 bases between. CDR3 length: 14 residues. From germline, CDR1 is SGHRS and CDR2 YFSETQ. The CDR3 reads CASSWSAGPDEQFF. The DNA for the CDR3 is TGCGCCAGCAGCTGGTCGGCTGGCCCTGATGAGCAGTTCTTC.

The chain has TRBV27 and TRBJ1-5; D might be TRBD1 (6 bases). With 6 bases removed from V and 4 bases from J, the gap between germline ends came to 10 bases. Germline loops: CDR1 MNHEY, CDR2 SMNVEV (reference sequence). The CDR3 consists of 13 residues. The chain's CDR3 is CASRPQGNQPQHF. The CDR3 DNA sequence: TGTGCCAGCAGGCCCCAGGGGAATCAGCCCCAGCATTTT.

V and J are TRBV6-1 and TRBJ1-6; D might be TRBD1 (6 bases). The CDR3 totals 15 residues. The germline V and J ends were trimmed by 1 base and 9 bases, with 13 bases remaining between them. The germline V gene encodes CDR1 MNHNS and CDR2 SASEGT. CDR3 nucleotide sequence: TGTGCCAGCAGTGAAGTAGGGCTGGGGGCTTCACCCCTCCACTTT. Protein product: CASSEVGLGASPLHF.

The chain joins TRBV15 to TRBJ2-5, with TRBD1 matching over 8 bases. J was trimmed by 2 bases and V by 6 bases; bases with no gene match: 5. The CDR3 has 14 residues. CDR1 LNHNV and CDR2 YYDKDF come from the germline V gene (reference sequence). Here the CDR3 DNA reads TGTGCCACCAGTAAGGGACAGGCACAAGAGACCCAGTACTTC. This gives the protein CATSKGQAQETQYF.